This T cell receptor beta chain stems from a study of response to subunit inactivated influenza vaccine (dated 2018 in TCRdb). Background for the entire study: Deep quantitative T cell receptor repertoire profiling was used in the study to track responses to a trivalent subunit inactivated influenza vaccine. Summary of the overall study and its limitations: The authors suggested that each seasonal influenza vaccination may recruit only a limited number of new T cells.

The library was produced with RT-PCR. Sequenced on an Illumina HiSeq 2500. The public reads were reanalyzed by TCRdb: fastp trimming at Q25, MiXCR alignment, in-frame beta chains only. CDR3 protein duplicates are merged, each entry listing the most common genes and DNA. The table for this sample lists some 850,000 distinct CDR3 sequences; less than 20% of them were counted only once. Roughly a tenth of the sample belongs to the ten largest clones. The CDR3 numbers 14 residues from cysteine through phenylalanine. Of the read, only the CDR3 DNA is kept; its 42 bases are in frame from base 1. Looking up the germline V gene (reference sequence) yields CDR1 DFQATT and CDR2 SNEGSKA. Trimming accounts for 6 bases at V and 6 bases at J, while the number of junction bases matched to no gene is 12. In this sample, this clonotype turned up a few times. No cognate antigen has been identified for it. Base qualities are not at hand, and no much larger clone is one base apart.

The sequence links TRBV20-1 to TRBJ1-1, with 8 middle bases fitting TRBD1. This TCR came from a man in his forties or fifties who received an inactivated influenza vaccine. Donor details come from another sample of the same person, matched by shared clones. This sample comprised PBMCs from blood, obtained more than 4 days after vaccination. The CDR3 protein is CSAPRQGTGSEAFF. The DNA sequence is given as TGCAGTGCACCAAGACAGGGGACGGGCTCTGAAGCTTTCTTT.